Listed below are T cell receptor beta chains from one sample, sequenced in a study of cytomegalovirus exposure and HLA in healthy donors. Assay: immunoSEQ multiplex PCR; the TCRdb copy retains only in-frame clones and omits some. This sample carries 75,000 to 100,000 clones, around three quarters of them seen once, and the ten largest clones take over 0.5%. The specimen was PBMCs. The source of these receptors is a man aged 30-40 years in good health and CMV-seronegative. Both conserved end residues are part of each CDR3. D genes are given only for firm matches. A row's size may be missing; if present it is once, few, many or a size class.

abundance,j_gene,v_gene,d_gene,CDR3nt,CDR3aa
once,TRBJ2-3,TRBV6-4,NA,TGTGCCAGCAGGGGAGACACAGATACGCAGTATTTT,CASRGDTDTQYF
NA,TRBJ2-7,TRBV2,NA,TGTGCCAGCAGTGTCGGGGGTGGAGAGCAGTACTTC,CASSVGGGEQYF
NA,TRBJ2-5,TRBV15,NA,TGTGCCACCAGCAGACCGCAAGAGACCCAGTACTTC,CATSRPQETQYF
NA,TRBJ1-1,TRBV19,NA,TGTGCCAGTACTTCCCTCGGGTACCTAATGAACACTGAAGCTTTCTTT,CASTSLGYLMNTEAFF
NA,TRBJ1-1,TRBV19,TRBD1,TGTGCCAGCGGCATAAAAGGGACAGGGGGCTCTGAAGCTTTCTTT,CASGIKGTGGSEAFF
NA,TRBJ1-6,TRBV9,TRBD1,TGTGCCAGCAGCGTATCTGGACAGGGGAATTCACCCCTCCACTTT,CASSVSGQGNSPLHF
NA,TRBJ1-2,TRBV7-8,NA,TGTGCCAGCAGCTTAGCGAGGACAGACTATGGCTACACCTTC,CASSLARTDYGYTF
NA,TRBJ1-2,TRBV14,NA,TGTGCCAGCAGCCAAGGTAGGGGTCTCAACTATGGCTACACCTTC,CASSQGRGLNYGYTF
NA,TRBJ2-3,TRBV6-1,NA,TGTGCCAGCAAGTTGAGACAGATCACAGATACGCAGTATTTT,CASKLRQITDTQYF
NA,TRBJ1-6,TRBV9,TRBD1,TGTGCCAGCAGCGGAGGACAGGGTTACAATTCACCCCTCCACTTT,CASSGGQGYNSPLHF
NA,TRBJ1-2,TRBV9,NA,TGTGCCAGCAGCATCCCATCCTCGGACTATACCTTC,CASSIPSSDYTF
NA,TRBJ1-2,TRBV19,NA,TGTGCCAGTACCCAGGACATACTCTTCTATGGCTACACCTTC,CASTQDILFYGYTF
once,TRBJ1-1,TRBV7-9,TRBD1,TGTGCCAGCAGCTCGGGACAGGGGAAGGGGGCTGAAGCTTTCTTT,CASSSGQGKGAEAFF
NA,TRBJ1-2,TRBV18,TRBD1,TGTGCCAGCTCGCCTTGGGACAGGGGGACTTATGGCTACACCTTC,CASSPWDRGTYGYTF
NA,TRBJ1-6,TRBV6-1,TRBD1,TGTGCCAGCAGCTGGACAGGATCACCCCTCCACTTT,CASSWTGSPLHF
NA,TRBJ1-5,TRBV5-1,NA,TGCGCCAGCAGCTTGGCCGGGGGGGAGGGCAATCAGCCCCAGCATTTT,CASSLAGGEGNQPQHF
NA,TRBJ1-2,TRBV5-5,TRBD1,TGTGCCAGCAGCCCCGCGGGACAGGGGGACTATGGCTACACCTTC,CASSPAGQGDYGYTF
NA,TRBJ2-2,TRBV7-9,TRBD2,TGTGCCAGCAGCTTCGTTAGCGGGGGCCCGGACGGGGAGCTGTTTTTT,CASSFVSGGPDGELFF
NA,TRBJ2-7,TRBV7-2,TRBD1,TGTGCCAGCAGCCTGGGGACAGAGACCTACGAGCAGTACTTC,CASSLGTETYEQYF
few,TRBJ2-2,TRBV29-1,NA,TGCAGCGTTGTTATACTGAACACCGGGGAGCTGTTTTTT,CSVVILNTGELFF
NA,TRBJ2-1,TRBV7-9,TRBD2,TGTGCCAGCAGCTTAGCTACGGGGGGGGCCTACAATGAGCAGTTCTTC,CASSLATGGAYNEQFF
NA,TRBJ2-5,TRBV6-1,NA,TGTGCCAGCCTCATAAGAGGGTTGGAGACCCAGTACTTC,CASLIRGLETQYF
NA,TRBJ1-1,TRBV10-3,NA,TGTGCCATCAGTGAGGAAAAAACCGGTTCGGCTTTCTTT,CAISEEKTGSAFF
NA,TRBJ2-5,TRBV7-3,NA,TGTGCCAGCAGCTTAACGGTCGGTCCGGGGTGGACCCAGTACTTC,CASSLTVGPGWTQYF
once,TRBJ1-2,TRBV7-9,NA,TGTGCCAGCAGCTCTCAGGGCTCGCCAGTAATATATGGCTACACCTTC,CASSSQGSPVIYGYTF
NA,TRBJ1-1,TRBV30,NA,TGTGCCTGGCTCTCAGGGTACATCGCTTTCTTT,CAWLSGYIAFF
NA,TRBJ2-5,TRBV14,NA,TGTGCCAGCAGCCAAGTCCGAGAGACCCAGTACTTC,CASSQVRETQYF
NA,TRBJ1-2,TRBV19,NA,TGTGCCAGTAGTATGGGGCCGCAGGCTAGCTATGGCTACACCTTC,CASSMGPQASYGYTF
NA,TRBJ2-1,TRBV4-3,TRBD2,TGCGCCAGCAGCCTCAGCGGGGGGTCCTACAATGAGCAGTTCTTC,CASSLSGGSYNEQFF
once,TRBJ2-5,TRBV7-7,NA,TGTGCCAGCAGCTCCGGGGAGACCCAGTACTTC,CASSSGETQYF
once,TRBJ2-5,TRBV4-1,TRBD1,TGCGCCAGCAGCCAAGAGGTCGTGGGGACAGGGGATGAGACCCAGTACTTC,CASSQEVVGTGDETQYF
NA,TRBJ2-7,TRBV7-2,TRBD1,TGTGCCAGCACGTCTAGGTCAGGGGGATACGAGCAGTACTTC,CASTSRSGGYEQYF
NA,TRBJ2-3,TRBV18,NA,TGTGCCAGCTCACCGAACTCAGATACGCAGTATTTT,CASSPNSDTQYF
few,TRBJ1-1,TRBV6-5,NA,TGTGCCAGCGGTGTATGGGGGGCTGAAGCTTTCTTT,CASGVWGAEAFF
once,TRBJ1-3,TRBV14,NA,TGTGCCAGCAGCCAAGATCTCGCCGGTCGGGCTGGAAACACCATATATTTT,CASSQDLAGRAGNTIYF
few,TRBJ2-5,TRBV6-1,TRBD1,TGTGCCAGCAGTGTGACAGGGGGTCTGGGAGAGACCCAGTACTTC,CASSVTGGLGETQYF
NA,TRBJ1-1,TRBV19,NA,TGTGCCAGTAGCCTGGGGAGGGGGGCCATGAACACTGAAGCTTTCTTT,CASSLGRGAMNTEAFF
NA,TRBJ1-5,TRBV7-2,NA,TGTGCCAGCAGCTTAGCGCTCTCAGGCAATCAGCCCCAGCATTTT,CASSLALSGNQPQHF
few,TRBJ1-5,TRBV5-1,TRBD1,TGCGCCAGCAGCTTGGGGACAGGGCATCAGCCCCAGCATTTT,CASSLGTGHQPQHF
NA,TRBJ2-3,TRBV7-9,NA,TGTGCCAGCAGCCCCAGGACACTCTACCTCACAGATACGCAGTATTTT,CASSPRTLYLTDTQYF
NA,TRBJ2-1,TRBV7-3,TRBD2,TGTGCCAGCAGTCAAGGACTAGCGGGGGGGGGTGAGCAGTTCTTC,CASSQGLAGGGEQFF
NA,TRBJ2-1,TRBV27,NA,TGTGCCAGCAGCGCCGTCGGGAGACCCGTCTACAATGAGCAGTTCTTC,CASSAVGRPVYNEQFF
few,TRBJ1-1,TRBV5-1,TRBD1,TGCGCCAGCAGCTCAACAGGGGGCAATGAAGCTTTCTTT,CASSSTGGNEAFF
NA,TRBJ2-1,TRBV4-1,TRBD1,TGCGCCAGCAGCCGGCCAAAGGACAGGGAGTACAATGAGCAGTTCTTC,CASSRPKDREYNEQFF
NA,TRBJ1-6,TRBV6-4,NA,TGTGCCAGTCAGAACGGACAGAATATCTCACCCCTCCACTTT,CASQNGQNISPLHF
once,TRBJ2-5,TRBV7-6,NA,TGTGCCAGCAGCTTGCTCTCGCAACGGGAGACCCAGTACTTC,CASSLLSQRETQYF
once,TRBJ2-3,TRBV7-2,NA,TGTGCCAGCAGAAAAAGCAGGGGGGTGAGCACAGATACGCAGTATTTT,CASRKSRGVSTDTQYF
NA,TRBJ2-1,TRBV19,NA,TGTGCCAGTAGTCCGGCAGCGTACGATGAGCAGTTCTTC,CASSPAAYDEQFF
NA,TRBJ2-2,TRBV5-6,NA,TGTGCCAGCAGCAAAGCCAGGGTCAACACCGGGGAGCTGTTTTTT,CASSKARVNTGELFF
NA,TRBJ2-2,TRBV6-5,NA,TGTGCCAGCAAAGGACAGACAAACACCGGGGAGCTGTTTTTT,CASKGQTNTGELFF
NA,TRBJ2-7,TRBV2,TRBD2,TGTGCCAGCAGTGAGGGGCTAGCGGGGGCCCACGAGCAGTACTTC,CASSEGLAGAHEQYF
NA,TRBJ2-1,TRBV7-8,NA,TGTGCCACCGTACCCGGGAGACCCTCCTACAATGAGCAGTTCTTC,CATVPGRPSYNEQFF
few,TRBJ1-5,TRBV6-5,NA,TGTGCCAGCAGGCCTACTGTGAGCAATCAGCCCCAGCATTTT,CASRPTVSNQPQHF
NA,TRBJ2-1,TRBV4-1,TRBD1,TGCGCCAGCAGCCCAATATCCCGGGACAGGTACAATGAGCAGTTCTTC,CASSPISRDRYNEQFF